The 3 T cell receptor beta chains below all came from one sample that was sequenced in a study of CD8 T cell repertoires and HIV-1 epitope variants. Produced via immunoSEQ multiplex PCR; TCRdb's table is partial and in-frame only. This sample has 4,500 to 5,000 clones, with around 70% found just once. These receptors have no identified antigens. Sample: cultured CD8+ T cells derived from PBMCs. The receptors stem from a male donor with HIV.

The CDR3 nucleotides read TGTGCCAGCAGCTCCTGGGACAGGGAAAATGAAAAACTGTTTTTT. As protein: CASSSWDRENEKLFF. The chain combines TRBV9 with TRBJ1-4, with TRBD1 matching over 9 bases. V dropped 4 bases and J dropped 5; count of bases not matched to a gene: 6. This CDR3 is built from 15 residues. Germline CDR1 and CDR2: SGDLS and YYNGEE.

The CDR3: CASSSGQVRVEELFF. CDR3 DNA sequence: TGTGCCAGCAGCTCCGGACAGGTCCGGGTGGAGGAGCTGTTTTTT. V gene TRBV5-8 combines with J gene TRBJ2-2; 7 bases map to TRBD1. The CDR3 contains 15 residues. Germline assignment: CDR1 SGHTS and CDR2 YDEGEE. V lost 3 bases to trimming and J lost 10 bases; unmatched junction nucleotides: 12.

This clone has more than one count but fewer than ten. The J gene is TRBJ2-7, the V gene TRBV27, with TRBD2 matching 11 bases. Germline assignment: CDR1 MNHEY and CDR2 SMNVEV (reference sequence). This CDR3 is 14 amino acids long. The trim removed 5 bases at V and 6 bases at J, leaving 6 bases unmatched. CDR3 nucleotides: TGTGCCAGCAGTCTCATAGCGGGAGGGCCCGAGCAGTACTTC. Protein product: CASSLIAGGPEQYF.